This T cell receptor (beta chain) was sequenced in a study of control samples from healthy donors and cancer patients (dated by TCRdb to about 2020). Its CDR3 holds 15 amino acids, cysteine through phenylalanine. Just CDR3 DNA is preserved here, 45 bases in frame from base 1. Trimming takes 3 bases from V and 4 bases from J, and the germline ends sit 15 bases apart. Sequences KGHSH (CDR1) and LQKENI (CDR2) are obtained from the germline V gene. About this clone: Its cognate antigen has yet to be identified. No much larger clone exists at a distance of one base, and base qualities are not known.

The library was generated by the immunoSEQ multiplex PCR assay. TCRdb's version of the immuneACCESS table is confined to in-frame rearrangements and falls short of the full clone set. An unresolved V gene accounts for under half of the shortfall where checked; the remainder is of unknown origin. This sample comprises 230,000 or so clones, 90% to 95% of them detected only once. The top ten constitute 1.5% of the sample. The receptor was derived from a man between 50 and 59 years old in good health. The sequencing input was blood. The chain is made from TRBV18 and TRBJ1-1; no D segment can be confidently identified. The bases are TGTGCCAGCTCACCGCGCTTGATGGAAGGCACTGAAGCTTTCTTT. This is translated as CASSPRLMEGTEAFF.